This paragraph reports one TCR beta chain. Its specificity is unknown. This entry belongs to a study of cytomegalovirus exposure and HLA in healthy donors. Findings of the study overall: A later analysis associated 15,000 or so TCR beta sequences with HLA alleles at a 0.05 false discovery rate. Per a prior analysis, the majority of TCR beta V segments were productive roughly 90% or roughly 30% of the time. Based on reports, TCR beta sequences accurately predicted HLA-A and HLA-B alleles for most subjects.

Nominally healthy donors provided the samples, though records likely missed some immune exposures. The PCR employed 60 Vbeta primers together with 13 Jbeta primers. Clones were read by immunoSEQ multiplex PCR, and TCRdb kept only the in-frame ones, dropping some. The sample lists more than 100,000 clones; roughly three fifths were seen once. Specimen: PBMCs. The receptor comes from a man in his forties in good health and CMV-seropositive.

CDR3 amino acids: CASNHREGETQYF. In nucleotides, the CDR3 is TGTGCCAGTAATCACAGGGAGGGGGAGACCCAGTACTTC. The V gene is TRBV19, the J gene TRBJ2-5; a weak D match, TRBD2 (7 bases). V lost 7 bases, J lost 5 bases, and 14 bases lay in between. The CDR3 has 13 residues. The V gene's germline CDR1 is LNHDA and CDR2 SQIVND (reference sequence).